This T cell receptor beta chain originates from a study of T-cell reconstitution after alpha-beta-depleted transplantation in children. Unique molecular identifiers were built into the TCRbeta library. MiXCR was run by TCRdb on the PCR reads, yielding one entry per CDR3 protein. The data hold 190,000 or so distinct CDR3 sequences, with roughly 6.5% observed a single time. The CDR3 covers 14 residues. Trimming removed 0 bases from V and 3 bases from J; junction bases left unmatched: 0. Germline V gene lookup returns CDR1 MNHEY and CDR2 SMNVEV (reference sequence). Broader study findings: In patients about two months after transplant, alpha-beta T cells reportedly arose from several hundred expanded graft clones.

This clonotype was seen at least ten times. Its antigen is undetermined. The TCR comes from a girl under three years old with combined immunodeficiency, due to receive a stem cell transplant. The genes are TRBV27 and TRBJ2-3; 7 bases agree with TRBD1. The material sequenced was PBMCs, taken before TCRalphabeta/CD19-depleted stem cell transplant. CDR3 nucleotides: TGTGCCAGCAGTTTATCGACAGGGACAGATACGCAGTATTTT. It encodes CASSLSTGTDTQYF.